The 19 T cell receptor beta chains listed next were all sequenced from one sample in a study of cytomegalovirus exposure and HLA in healthy donors. Primers included in the PCR were 60 Vbeta and 13 Jbeta primers. TCRdb's copy holds only in-frame clones and misses some; the assay was immunoSEQ multiplex PCR. The sample gives just over 65,000 clones, roughly 77% of which show up once; 6.5% is in the top ten. Sample: PBMCs. The source is a human donor in good health.

The rearrangement uses TRBV6-5 and TRBJ1-6; 10 bases are a match to TRBD1. Trimming at V came to 2 bases and at J to 8 bases, leaving 3 bases not matched to a gene. The CDR3 totals 15 residues. Germline CDR1 MNHEY, CDR2 SVGAGI. CDR3 sequence: CASSYGTGVDSPLHF. The CDR3 nucleotides read TGTGCCAGCAGTTACGGGACAGGGGTTGATTCACCCCTCCACTTT.

CDR3 in DNA: TGTGCCAGCAGTTCAACGACAGGGGGGGGACGTGGTGAGCAGTTCTTC. Its translation: CASSSTTGGGRGEQFF. The genes are TRBV6-5 and TRBJ2-1; 9 nucleotides line up with TRBD1. V gave up 4 bases and J gave up 9 bases; unmatched junction bases: 13. The CDR3 loop spans 16 amino acids. Germline V CDR1 and CDR2: MNHEY, SVGAGI.

This chain links TRBV4-1 with TRBJ1-2, with D possibly TRBD1 on 5 matching bases. The CDR3 extends over 14 amino acids. The germline V gene encodes CDR1 MGHRA and CDR2 YSYEKL. V was cut by 0 bases and J by 4 bases, with 9 bases left in between. The CDR3 nucleotides are TGCGCCAGCAGCCAAGATCAGGGCCTCTATGGCTACACCTTC. It specifies CASSQDQGLYGYTF.

The V call is TRBV15, the J call TRBJ1-4; D gene unclear. Germline assignment: CDR1 LNHNV and CDR2 YYDKDF (reference sequence). The ends were cut back, 0 bases at V and 7 bases at J, with 3 bases in the middle. CDR3 length: 12 amino acids. In nucleotides, the CDR3 is TGTGCCACCAGCAGAGACGTTGAAAAACTGTTTTTT. Its protein product is CATSRDVEKLFF.

This clone was seen just once. The genes are TRBV5-4 and TRBJ2-1; 7 bases map to TRBD2. Germline lookup yields CDR1 SGHNT and CDR2 YYREEE (reference sequence). The CDR3 consists of 16 residues. Trimming cost V 3 bases and J 0 bases; bases outside gene matches: 6. CDR3 sequence (DNA): TGTGCCAGCAGCTCCCAAGCGGGAAGCTCCTACAATGAGCAGTTCTTC. It is translated as CASSSQAGSSYNEQFF.

The chain combines TRBV5-1 with TRBJ1-4; D unclear. The CDR3 has 11 amino acids. Germline values: CDR1 SGHRS, CDR2 YFSETQ. V gave up 4 bases and J gave up 6 bases, with 4 bases separating them. The CDR3 spells CASSRDEKLFF. The CDR3 DNA sequence: TGCGCCAGCAGCCGGGATGAAAAACTGTTTTTT.

This clone was detected only once. The chain links TRBV5-1 to TRBJ1-4, with TRBD1 matching 9 bases. V shed 5 bases and J 0 bases; nucleotides not matched to a gene: 14. The CDR3 covers 19 residues. The germline V gene has CDR1 SGHRS and CDR2 YFSETQ. CDR3 bases: TGCGCCAGCAGATTTGGGACAGGGACTCGAGATGCAACTAATGAAAAACTGTTTTTT. As protein: CASRFGTGTRDATNEKLFF.

This clone was seen a single time. J is TRBJ2-1 and V is TRBV10-1; TRBD1 aligns across 9 bases. The CDR3 length is 15 residues. The germline V gene encodes CDR1 WNHNN and CDR2 SYGVQD (reference sequence). V lost 5 bases and J lost 5; bases outside the gene matches: 7. This CDR3 reads CASSPGTGFHNEQFF. The CDR3 DNA sequence: TGCGCCAGCAGTCCCGGGACAGGGTTCCACAATGAGCAGTTCTTC.

This chain joins TRBV7-2 and TRBJ2-2; D gene unclear. Germline V CDR1 and CDR2: SGHTA, FQGNSA. Trimming pared 6 bases from V and 1 base from J, leaving 12 bases between. The CDR3 loop spans 15 amino acids. The CDR3 coding sequence is TGTGCCAGCAGACCCGGAGCTATGAACACCGGGGAGCTGTTTTTT. Its translation is CASRPGAMNTGELFF.

Notes on this clone: One junction end disagrees with the germline gene, perhaps due to a read error. The gene calls are TRBV7-7 and TRBJ1-5; TRBD1 agrees at 9 bases. The CDR3 has 14 residues. Germline V lookup: CDR1 SSHAT, CDR2 FNYEAQ (reference sequence). The CDR3 here is CASTETGGGQPQHF. The CDR3, as DNA: TGTGCTAGCACCGAAACAGGGGGCGGTCAGCCCCAGCATTTT.

This chain uses TRBV7-9 with TRBJ1-2; D possibly corresponds to TRBD1 (5 bases). Trimming pared 6 bases from V and 3 bases from J, leaving 17 bases between. The CDR3 runs to 15 residues. The germline V gene has CDR1 SEHNR and CDR2 FQNEAQ (reference sequence). The CDR3 sequence is CASRPPGEGYYGYTF. The CDR3 DNA reads as TGTGCCAGCAGACCGCCGGGGGAAGGGTACTATGGCTACACCTTC.

As regards this clone: A junction end diverges from the germline sequence, so it may reflect a read error. The chain recombines TRBV7-9 with TRBJ1-2; the D is unclear. The CDR3 is 16 residues long. Germline values: CDR1 SEHNR, CDR2 FQNEAQ (reference sequence). CDR3 coding DNA: TGTTCCAGCAGCCTCGGGAGCAATGGTCCGCGGTTTGGCTACACCTTC. Protein: CSSSLGSNGPRFGYTF.

The chain recombines TRBV21-1 with TRBJ1-5. TRBV21-1 has pseudogene status. CDR3 length: 13 amino acids. This chain's CDR3 is CASSIRRDQPQHF. The CDR3 coding sequence is TGTGCCAGCAGCATAAGGAGGGACCAGCCCCAGCATTTT.

The chain joins TRBV4-3 to TRBJ1-6; D is perhaps TRBD1 (5 bases). The germline V gene encodes CDR1 LGHNA and CDR2 YSLEER. Trimming shortened V by 0 bases and J by 8 bases, and 14 bases separated the two germline ends. The CDR3 contains 16 residues. The CDR3 is CASSQDPQGSHSPLHF. As DNA, the CDR3 is TGCGCCAGCAGCCAAGACCCCCAGGGATCCCATTCACCCCTCCACTTT.

V usage is TRBV27 and J usage is TRBJ2-7, with 8 bases aligning to TRBD2. The germline gives CDR1 MNHEY, CDR2 SMNVEV (reference sequence). Trimming at V came to 8 bases and at J to 4 bases, leaving 10 bases not matched to a gene. The CDR3 loop spans 14 amino acids. The CDR3 loop is CASGLGGGLYEQYF. The DNA for the CDR3 is TGTGCCAGCGGACTCGGGGGGGGGCTATACGAGCAGTACTTC.

This clone was recorded a few times. The CDR3 region is CASSYHRQGTNEKLFF. The CDR3 bases are TGTGCCAGCAGTTACCATAGACAGGGCACTAATGAAAAACTGTTTTTT. The V call is TRBV6-5, the J call TRBJ1-4, with TRBD1 matching over 7 bases. CDR1 and CDR2 from the germline V gene are MNHEY and SVGAGI. V trimming: 2 bases; J trimming: 2 bases; junction bases outside the gene matches: 5. The CDR3 has 16 amino acids.

Concerning this clone itself: One end of the junction varies from germline; a read error may be responsible. The J gene is TRBJ2-2, the V gene TRBV19, with D perhaps matching TRBD2 (6 bases). The length of the CDR3 is 14 residues. CDR1 is LNHDA, CDR2 SQIVND, per germline (reference sequence). CDR3 in amino acids: CASREGSNTGGLFF. In DNA form, the CDR3 reads TGTGCCAGTAGAGAGGGGTCAAACACCGGGGGGCTGTTTTTT.

The V and J genes are TRBV2 and TRBJ2-3; a possible D gene is TRBD2 (6 bases). This CDR3 has 16 residues. The ends were cut back, 3 bases at V and 1 base at J, with 14 bases in the middle. The germline V gene encodes CDR1 SNHLY and CDR2 FYNNEI. DNA of the CDR3: TGTGCCAGCAGTGAGGCCTGGGGGGTCGGCACAGATACGCAGTATTTT. This sequence encodes CASSEAWGVGTDTQYF.

Here the CDR3 reads CASSQPRGSGYTF. In DNA, the CDR3 is TGTGCCAGCAGCCAACCCCGGGGAAGCGGCTACACCTTC. The V call is TRBV5-6, the J call TRBJ1-2, with D unclear. V lost 4 bases to trimming and J lost 8 bases, with 15 bases between them. The CDR3 is 13 residues long. Germline CDR1 SGHDT, CDR2 YYEEEE.